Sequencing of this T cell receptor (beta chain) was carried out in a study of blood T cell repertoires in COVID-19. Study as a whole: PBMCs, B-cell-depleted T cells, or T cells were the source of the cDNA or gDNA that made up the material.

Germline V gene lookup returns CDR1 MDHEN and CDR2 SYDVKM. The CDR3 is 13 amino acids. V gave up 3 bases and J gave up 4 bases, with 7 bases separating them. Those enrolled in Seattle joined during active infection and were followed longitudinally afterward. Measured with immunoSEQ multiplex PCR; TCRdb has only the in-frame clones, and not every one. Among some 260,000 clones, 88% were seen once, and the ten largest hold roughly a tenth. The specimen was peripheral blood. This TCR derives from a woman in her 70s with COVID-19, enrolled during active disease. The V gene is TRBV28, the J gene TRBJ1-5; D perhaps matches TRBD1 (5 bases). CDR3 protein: CASSFDRNQPQHF. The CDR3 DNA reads TGTGCCAGCAGTTTTGACAGAAATCAGCCCCAGCATTTT.